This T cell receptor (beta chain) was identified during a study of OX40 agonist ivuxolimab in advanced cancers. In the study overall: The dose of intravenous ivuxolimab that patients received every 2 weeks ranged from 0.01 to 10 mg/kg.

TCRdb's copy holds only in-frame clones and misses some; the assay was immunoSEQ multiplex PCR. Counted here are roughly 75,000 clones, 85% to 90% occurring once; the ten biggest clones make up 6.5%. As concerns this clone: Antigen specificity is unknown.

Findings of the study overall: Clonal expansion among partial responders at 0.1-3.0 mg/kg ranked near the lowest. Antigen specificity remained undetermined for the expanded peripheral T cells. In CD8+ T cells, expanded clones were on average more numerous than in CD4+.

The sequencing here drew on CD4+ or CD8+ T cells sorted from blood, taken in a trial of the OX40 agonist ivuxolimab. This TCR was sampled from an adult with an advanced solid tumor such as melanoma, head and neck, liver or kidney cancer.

CDR3 sequence (DNA): TGTGCCAGCCTCTCCCCGAGGGGCCACGAGCAGTACTTC. It specifies CASLSPRGHEQYF. J is TRBJ2-5 and V is TRBV27; possibly TRBD1 or TRBD2 for D (5 bases each). The tail of the sequence fits TRBJ2-7 better, so the J call may be wrong. CDR1 and CDR2 (germline): MNHEY, SMNVEV (reference sequence). The CDR3 contains 13 residues.